The clone carrying this TCR beta chain was seen only a few times. What it recognizes is unknown. The CDR3 runs 14 residues. The germline gives CDR1 ENHRY, CDR2 SYGVKD. V was clipped by 3 bases and J by 1 base, with 9 bases between them. The data derive from a study of response to subunit inactivated influenza vaccine. Study outcomes and limitations: The authors proposed limited new T cell recruitment per seasonal influenza vaccination.

TCRdb re-called the RT-PCR reads with MiXCR, one entry per CDR3 protein. The table lists 500,000 or so distinct CDR3 sequences, approximately 10% of them singletons, with around 12% in the top ten. The sequenced sample was PBMCs from blood, obtained about 40 days after vaccination. The chain links TRBV10-3 to TRBJ2-5, with D perhaps matching TRBD1 (5 bases). The sequence derives from a man aged 45-65 years who received an inactivated influenza vaccine. In DNA form, the CDR3 reads TGTGCCATCAGTGATCTCCAGGGCCAAGAGACCCAGTACTTC. This codes for CAISDLQGQETQYF.